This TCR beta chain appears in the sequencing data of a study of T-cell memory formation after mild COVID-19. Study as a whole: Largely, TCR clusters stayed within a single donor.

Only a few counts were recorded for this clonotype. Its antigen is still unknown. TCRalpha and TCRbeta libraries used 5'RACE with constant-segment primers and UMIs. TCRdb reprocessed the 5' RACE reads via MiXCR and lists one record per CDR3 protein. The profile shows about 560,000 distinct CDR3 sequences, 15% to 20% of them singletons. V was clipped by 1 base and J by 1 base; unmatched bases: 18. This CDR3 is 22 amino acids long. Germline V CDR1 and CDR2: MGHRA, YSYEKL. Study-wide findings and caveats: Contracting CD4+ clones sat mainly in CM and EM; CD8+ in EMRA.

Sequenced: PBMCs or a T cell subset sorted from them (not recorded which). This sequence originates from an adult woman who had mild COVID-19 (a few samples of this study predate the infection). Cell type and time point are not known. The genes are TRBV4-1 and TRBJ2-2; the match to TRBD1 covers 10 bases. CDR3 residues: CASSQGSYLTGGPWLNTGELFF. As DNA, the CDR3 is TGCGCCAGCAGCCAAGGGTCTTACTTGACAGGGGGCCCGTGGTTGAACACCGGGGAGCTGTTTTTT.